This T cell receptor (beta chain) was profiled in a study of cytomegalovirus exposure and HLA in healthy donors. Turning to the study itself: When 300 to 500 donors were genotyped, approximately 81% of them were found to fall in the Caucasian-associated ancestry cluster. Whole-study findings and limits: CMV serostatus stood as the only immune exposure information on hand. It was assumed in the presence/absence analyses that sequencing depth was roughly uniform across donors.

Trimming removed 2 bases from V and 7 bases from J; junction bases left unmatched: 10. CDR1 SNHLY and CDR2 FYNNEI come from the germline V gene. CDR3 length equals 15 residues. The PCR contained 60 Vbeta and 13 Jbeta primers. TCRdb's table, derived via immunoSEQ multiplex PCR, lists solely in-frame clones and lacks some. The top ten hold around 0.7% of the sample, which has 100,000 to 150,000 clones, under 90% seen once. At sampling all donors were nominally healthy, likely with unrecorded immune exposures. This clone is a singleton in its sample. What it binds is unknown. The TCR was taken from a man aged 18 to 29 in good health and CMV-seronegative. Source material: PBMCs. The chain joins TRBV2 to TRBJ1-1, with TRBD1 identical over 7 bases. DNA of the CDR3: TGTGCCAGCAGTGAACGCGTTGGACAGGCCCTTGAAGCTTTCTTT. This sequence encodes CASSERVGQALEAFF.